Listed here is a single T cell receptor (beta chain). This sample is part of a study of blood T cell repertoires in COVID-19. Across the whole study: Sources were T cells, B-cell-depleted T cells, or PBMCs; the material itself was cDNA or gDNA.

Sequenced by immunoSEQ multiplex PCR; TCRdb stores in-frame clones only, minus some. This table has approximately 170,000 clones, approximately 77% appearing once. Per germline, CDR1 KGHSH and CDR2 LQKENI. Trimming took off 2 bases at V and 4 bases at J, with 10 bases between the two ends. CDR3 length: 14 residues. The chain employs TRBV18 and TRBJ2-3; the D is unclear. This TCR derives from a woman older than 75 with active or convalescent COVID-19. The sequencing input was peripheral blood. This chain's CDR3 is CASSPIRQADTQYF. In DNA form, the CDR3 reads TGTGCCAGCTCACCAATTAGGCAGGCAGATACGCAGTATTTT. Drawing the rest from reference TRBV18 and TRBJ2-3, the complete variable domain is NAGVMQNPRHLVRRRGQEARLRCSPMKGHSHVYWYRQLPEEGLKFMVYLQKENIIDESGMPKERFSAEFPKEGPSILRIQQVVRGDSAAYFCASSPIRQADTQYFGPGTRLTVL.